This T cell receptor (beta chain) was profiled in a study of T cells after yellow fever vaccination. Study findings and constraints: Few clonotypes appeared in both CD4 and CD8 compartments. Abundant bulk-derived clonotypes could contaminate FACS-sorted repertoires.

Worth noting for this clonotype: What it binds is unknown.

The TCR cDNA carried a universal primer site and UMIs from 5'RACE template switching. Using its own MiXCR run on the 5' RACE reads, TCRdb lists one record per CDR3 protein. The sample records approximately 330,000 distinct CDR3 sequences, roughly an eighth being singletons. Trimming took off 0 bases at V and 5 bases at J, with 17 bases between the two ends. This CDR3 region has 17 residues. Germline-derived CDR1 and CDR2 are MGHRA and YSYEKL. This sequence originates from a man in his late teens or twenties who received the YFV17D yellow fever vaccine. The V and J genes are TRBV4-1 and TRBJ1-5, with D uncertain. The input for sequencing was CD4+ T cells sorted from PBMCs, taken 15 days after the yellow fever booster vaccination. CDR3 sequence: CASSQDQGRPRDQPQHF. The CDR3 region has the DNA TGCGCCAGCAGCCAAGATCAAGGCCGGCCGCGGGATCAGCCCCAGCATTTT.